The present TCR beta chain was sequenced within a study of low-dose radiotherapy and immunotherapy resistance in tumors. Background on the study: Treatment of Cohort 1 consisted of 0.5 Gy per fraction every 2 weeks, adding up to 6.5 Gy. Intravenous ipilimumab 1 mg/kg every six weeks was given with nivolumab 240 mg every two weeks.

TRAV- and TRBV-specific primers were used for first-strand cDNA, which covered alpha and beta chains. With a constant-region primer and a V-primer adapter, TCRs were subjected to roughly 20 PCR cycles of amplification. One entry per CDR3 protein, called by TCRdb with MiXCR from the reads. The sample gives some 60,000 distinct CDR3 sequences, around a quarter of which show up once; under 7% is in the top ten. Germline CDR1 is DFQATT and CDR2 is SNEGSKA (reference sequence). The CDR3 loop spans 18 amino acids. Unmatched junction bases numbered 12, after V lost 6 bases and J lost 4 bases. Sample time point: before trial treatment. Every donor was treated with nivolumab, ipilimumab, aspirin, low-dose cyclophosphamide and also low-dose radiotherapy. Patients eligible had advanced solid tumors without tumor-infiltrating lymphocytes.

The genes are TRBV20-1 and TRBJ2-1, with 16 bases lining up with TRBD2. The sample was PBMCs, taken before treatment. This TCR was recovered from a male donor with rectosigmoid adenocarcinoma. The CDR3 is CSAKGGLAGGVLYNEQFF. CDR3 coding DNA: TGCAGTGCCAAAGGGGGACTAGCGGGAGGGGTTCTGTACAATGAGCAGTTCTTC.